This paragraph reports one T cell receptor beta chain. Deep-level settings were used for running the assay. TCRdb's copy holds only in-frame clones and misses some; the assay was immunoSEQ multiplex PCR. The table has roughly 810,000 clones, 96% seen once. The CDR3 is 13 amino acids. CDR1 LNHDA and CDR2 SQIVND come from the germline V gene (reference sequence). With 8 bases removed from V and 1 base from J, the gap between germline ends came to 12 bases. The data derive from a study of shared clonotypes between healthy human individuals. For the study at large: The cohort comprised a couple of women and a few men. Their ages spanned 18 to 49 years.

Naive CD8 cells lacked CD45RO and underwent positive selection for CCR7, leaving out terminally differentiated effector memory CD45RA+ cells. The sequencing input was naive CD8+ T cells sorted from blood. The sequence derives from a man younger than 40 in good health. This rearrangement joins TRBV19 to TRBJ2-7, with TRBD2 as a possible D gene (5 bases). CDR3 in amino acids: CASAKGSSYEQYF. The CDR3 DNA reads TGTGCCAGTGCAAAAGGGAGTTCCTACGAGCAGTACTTC.